The 25 T cell receptor beta chains given below trace back to one sample, sequenced in a study of tumor-infiltrating lymphocytes in primary liver carcinoma (dated 2017 in TCRdb). Without any cell sorting, total RNA and DNA were co-extracted from approximately 22-30 mg of bulk tissue using the AllPrep DNA/RNA mini kit. The sequencer listed for this sample is Illumina HiSeq 2500. A constant-region primer and ProtoScript II reverse transcriptase were used to reverse-transcribe TCRbeta-specific cDNA from roughly 0.55 ug total RNA. Construction of the TCRbeta libraries relied on three nested rounds of multiplex PCR, following a slightly modified ARM-PCR procedure. The first two PCR rounds used multiplex TRBV1-TRBV30 forward primers with a Cbeta reverse primer, each for approximately 11 cycles. The raw public reads went through TCRdb reprocessing: fastp at Q25, MiXCR clone calling, in-frame beta chains kept. Rows merge per CDR3 protein into single entries with the most common DNA and genes. For this sample there are about 84,000 distinct CDR3 sequences; 72% appear just once. The top ten clones comprise just under 20% of the sample.

The sample consisted of liver tumor tissue from sampling region 1. The intended sense of this specimen's cell subset or site label: tumor region T1, superior pole. The source of these receptors is a man aged 40-50 years with primary liver carcinoma and hepatitis B virus infection.

On this clonotype: A junction boundary mismatches the germline segment, possibly from a read error. The chain joins TRBV10-3 to TRBJ2-1; D perhaps matches TRBD2 (7 bases). Germline assignment: CDR1 ENHRY and CDR2 SYGVKD. CDR3 length: 15 amino acids. In DNA form, the CDR3 reads TGTACCATCAGGGGTTCAGGGGCGGGAGATGATGAGCAGTCCTTC. Translating it yields CTIRGSGAGDDEQSF.

The chain joins TRBV7-2 to TRBJ2-5; D is undetermined. The germline V gene encodes CDR1 SGHTA and CDR2 FQGNSA. This CDR3 region has 12 residues. The V end was cut by 7 bases, the J end by 0 bases, with 6 bases between. CDR3 bases: TGTGCCAGCAACTCGTACCAAGAGACCCAGTACTTC. This gives the protein CASNSYQETQYF.

Worth noting for this clonotype: This may arise from a read error, as a much more abundant clone is one base away. The chain carries TRBV14 and TRBJ2-3, with D maybe TRBD2 (5 bases). The CDR3 sequence is 16 residues long. Germline CDR1 is SGHDN and CDR2 is FVKESK. Trimming shortened V by 2 bases and J by 5 bases, and 17 bases separated the two germline ends. The CDR3 reads CASSQTPELVGDTQYF. For the CDR3, the DNA is TGTGCCAGCAGCCAAACGCCGGAACTAGTAGGAGATACGCAGTATTTT. The full variable domain, rest sourced from reference TRBV14 and TRBJ2-3, is EAGVTQFPSHSVIEKGQTVTLRCDPISGHDNLYWYRRVMGKEIKFLLHFVKESKQDESGMPNNRFLAERTGGTYSTLKVQPAELEDSGVYFCASSQTPELVGDTQYFGPGTRLTVL.

The rearrangement uses TRBV6-1 and TRBJ2-7; 10 bases fit TRBD2. With 11 bases clipped from V and 4 bases from J, the junction kept 11 bases outside the gene matches. The germline CDR1 and CDR2 sequences are MNHNS and SASEGT. The length of the CDR3 is 14 residues. CDR3 loop: CAGSGTSVAYEQYF. CDR3 coding DNA: TGTGCCGGCTCCGGGACTAGCGTGGCTTACGAGCAGTACTTC.

As regards this clonotype: An end of the junction does not agree with germline; a read error may underlie this. The chain is built from TRBV5-5 and TRBJ1-2; 7 bases are shared with TRBD1. The CDR3 runs 13 residues. Germline CDR1 is SGHKS and CDR2 is YYEKEE (reference sequence). The CDR3 spells CTSSLGQFHGYTF. The CDR3 DNA is TGTACCAGCAGCTTGGGACAGTTCCATGGATACACCTTC.

As to this clonotype: An end of the junction differs from the germline gene, which may be a read error. The chain links TRBV29-1 to TRBJ2-1; no clear D gene. Germline V lookup: CDR1 SQVTM, CDR2 ANQGSEA. CDR3 length: 13 residues. The CDR3 spells CRVDAQMSNEQFF. CDR3 nucleotide sequence: TGCAGAGTTGATGCTCAGATGAGCAATGAGCAGTTCTTC.

This chain joins TRBV4-1 and TRBJ2-1; TRBD2 matches at 9 bases. CDR3 length: 17 amino acids. Per germline, CDR1 MGHRA and CDR2 YSYEKL. Unmatched junction bases numbered 19, after V lost 0 bases and J lost 16 bases. CDR3 sequence reads: CASSQDPASGVPDERFF. The CDR3 DNA is TGCGCCAGCAGCCAAGATCCCGCTAGCGGGGTACCGGATGAGCGATTCTTC.

This clonotype came up a few times. A much larger clone lies a single base off, so this may be a read error. The chain employs TRBV7-8 and TRBJ2-3; D might be TRBD2 (5 bases). Germline V gene data show CDR1 as SGHVS and CDR2 as FQNEAQ. V lost 5 bases and J lost 2, with 11 bases in between. The CDR3 sequence is 14 residues long. DNA of the CDR3: TGTGCCAGCAGCCCCACTAGGGTCACAGATACGCAGTATTTT. Protein sequence: CASSPTRVTDTQYF.

Remarks on this clonotype: With a much larger clone just one base away, this may be a read error. The rearrangement links TRBV29-1 to TRBJ2-1; 9 bases are a match to TRBD2. The CDR3 is 19 residues long. Germline V lookup: CDR1 SQVTM, CDR2 ANQGSEA. The chain's CDR3 is CSAELGQGGTSGHYNEQFF. The CDR3 coding sequence is TGCAGCGCTGAACTTGGCCAGGGGGGAACTAGCGGGCACTACAATGAGCAGTTCTTC.

Concerning this clonotype: Sequence at one end of the junction differs from germline and may be a read error. This chain joins TRBV11-2 and TRBJ2-7; D is perhaps TRBD2 (5 bases). Germline V gene sequence: CDR1 SGHAT, CDR2 FQNNGV. The CDR3 totals 17 residues. The CDR3 sequence is CDSSLVVSADYSYVQYF. The CDR3 DNA sequence: TGTGACAGCAGCTTAGTGGTTAGCGCAGACTACTCCTACGTGCAGTACTTC.

Turning to this clonotype: Germline and junction disagree at one end, which may indicate a read error. The chain employs TRBV6-5 and TRBJ2-3, with TRBD2 matching 11 bases. Germline V lookup: CDR1 MNHEY, CDR2 SVGAGI. This CDR3 spans 14 amino acids. CDR3 in amino acids: CASSQLAGAYTQYF. CDR3 bases: TGTGCTAGCAGTCAACTAGCGGGGGCATATACGCAGTATTTT.

To note about this clonotype: Germline and junction disagree at one end, which may indicate a read error. The chain couples TRBV6-5 to TRBJ2-6; TRBD1 agrees at 8 bases. Germline assignment: CDR1 MNHEY and CDR2 SVGAGI. The CDR3 covers 17 residues. The CDR3 spells CASRLGQGSTGANVLTF. The CDR3 nucleotides read TGTGCCAGCAGATTAGGACAGGGATCCACTGGGGCTAACGTCCTGACTTTC.

The chain carries TRBV6-2 or TRBV6-3 and TRBJ2-5; D may match TRBD1 or TRBD2 (5 bases each). This CDR3 has 15 residues. Per germline, CDR1 MNHEY and CDR2 SVGEGT. The germline V and J ends were trimmed by 5 bases and 10 bases, with 23 bases remaining between them. The CDR3 DNA is TGTGCCAGCAGTGCCGGGACCAGAGTAGTTCGTGGCCAGTACTTC. This translates into CASSAGTRVVRGQYF.

This clonotype has only one observation. The junction does not match germline at one end; this may be a read error. The chain carries TRBV4-1 and TRBJ1-5, with unresolved D. The germline CDR1 and CDR2 sequences are MGHRA and YSYEKL. CDR3 length: 14 residues. The CDR3 is CVSSLYDSNQPQHF. CDR3 nucleotides: TGCGTCAGCAGCCTCTATGATAGCAATCAGCCCCAGCATTTT.

This clonotype was observed a handful of times. A much larger clone is a single base away; this may be a read error. CDR3 nucleotide sequence: TGTGTCAGCAGCTCGGGACAGGGGGTTCAGTACGAGCAGTACTTC. Translated: CVSSSGQGVQYEQYF. This chain connects TRBV7-8 to TRBJ2-7; 11 bases are a match to TRBD1. CDR3 length: 15 amino acids. Germline V lookup: CDR1 SGHVS, CDR2 FQNEAQ.

To note about this clonotype: Mismatch with germline at one junction end may stem from a read error. V is TRBV11-2 and J is TRBJ2-7; D gene unclear. The CDR3 is 12 amino acids. The germline CDR1 and CDR2 sequences are SGHAT and FQNNGV. The CDR3 spells CANSLVCNEQYF. The DNA of the CDR3 is TGTGCCAACAGCTTAGTGTGTAACGAGCAGTACTTC.

Turning to this clonotype: Without the conserved terminal phenylalanine or tryptophan, this CDR3 likely stems from a read error. This chain links TRBV14 with TRBJ2-1; possibly TRBD1 for D (6 bases). Germline V gives CDR1 SGHDN, CDR2 FVKESK. The CDR3 is made up of 20 amino acids. CDR3 sequence: CASSQDTGSGRSQRGYEQFS. The CDR3, as DNA: TGTGCCAGTAGCCAAGACACCGGGTCAGGTAGGAGTCAGAGGGGGTATGAGCAGTTCTCC.

This clonotype was detected only a few times. The chain couples TRBV6-1 to TRBJ2-7; a possible D gene is TRBD2 (5 bases). Per the germline V gene, CDR1 is MNHNS and CDR2 is SASEGT. Trimming shortened V by 6 bases and J by 8 bases, and 17 bases separated the two germline ends. The CDR3 spans 13 residues. The CDR3 loop is CASSAPGTHKQYF. In DNA form, the CDR3 reads TGTGCCAGCAGCGCCCCGGGAACCCACAAGCAGTACTTC.

To note about this clonotype: Germline is not matched at one junction end, which may reflect a read error. The rearrangement links TRBV6-1 to TRBJ1-5, with 11 bases identical to TRBD1. The germline V gene has CDR1 MNHNS and CDR2 SASEGT. This CDR3 is built from 15 residues. CDR3 loop: CASSDGTGGYQPRHF. Written as DNA, the CDR3 is TGTGCCAGTAGTGACGGGACAGGGGGGTATCAGCCCCGGCATTTT.

This clonotype was counted only a few times. An end of the junction differs from the germline gene, which may be a read error. The chain uses TRBV11-3 and TRBJ1-1; D remains ambiguous. The CDR3 has 13 amino acids. Germline CDR1 reads SGHNT; CDR2 reads YENEEA. As DNA, the CDR3 is TGTGCCAGCAGCTTAGGGACGCACACCGAAGTTTTCTTT. This encodes CASSLGTHTEVFF.

Note on this clonotype: Sequence at one end of the junction differs from germline and may be a read error. The chain carries TRBV13 and TRBJ1-3; TRBD1 might be the D (6 bases). Germline CDR1 reads PRHDT; CDR2 reads FYEKMQ (reference sequence). The CDR3 consists of 14 residues. The CDR3 nucleotides read TGTGCCAACAGCTTTGGGGGCTCTGGAAGCACCATATATTTT. Its translation: CANSFGGSGSTIYF.

About this clonotype: This may be a read error, as it is one base from a much larger clone. The chain is built from TRBV7-9 and TRBJ2-3; a possible D gene is TRBD1 (6 bases). This CDR3 has 14 residues. Germline V CDR1 and CDR2: SEHNR, FQNEAQ (reference sequence). V lost 8 bases, J lost 5 bases, and 17 bases lay in between. CDR3 in amino acids: CASQGTYGKDTQYF. CDR3 DNA sequence: TGTGCCAGCCAGGGGACATACGGCAAAGATACGCAGTATTTT.

Concerning this clonotype itself: Its ends do not fully match the called genes, so a read error is possible. V is TRBV6-5 and J is TRBJ2-2, with 7 bases that match TRBD1. The CDR3 is made up of 15 amino acids. From germline, CDR1 is MNHEY and CDR2 SVGAGI. The CDR3 spells CASRGTDANTGELSF. CDR3 DNA sequence: TGTGCCAGCAGGGGGACAGACGCAAACACCGGGGAGCTGTCTTTT.

This clonotype was seen a handful of times. Its ends do not fully match the called genes, so a read error is possible. The chain is built from TRBV4-2 and TRBJ1-5; no firm D call. CDR1 is LGHNA and CDR2 is YNFKEQ in the germline V gene. This CDR3 is 14 amino acids long. As DNA, the CDR3 is TGTGCCAGCAGCCTAATAGAGACGCGGCAGCCCAAGTATTTT. Protein product: CASSLIETRQPKYF.

This clonotype came up a few times. An end of the junction does not agree with germline; a read error may underlie this. The chain recombines TRBV10-3 with TRBJ1-5; no reliable D call. Per the germline V gene, CDR1 is ENHRY and CDR2 is SYGVKD. The CDR3 is made up of 14 amino acids. The CDR3 is CAVGESSNNQPRHF. The CDR3 DNA follows: TGTGCCGTCGGTGAGTCGTCGAACAATCAGCCCCGGCATTTT.